These T cell receptor beta chains were read from a single sample in a study of CD8+CD57+ T cells in acquired aplastic anemia. TCRdb re-analysed the reads in MiXCR, keeping a single row per CDR3 protein. The table shows roughly 260,000 distinct CDR3 sequences, with around half occurring only once. The sample consisted of sorted CD4+, CD8+, or CD8+CD57+ T cells (not recorded which) from PBMCs. The receptors come from a human donor with aplastic anemia. Each CDR3 is given with its conserved first and last residue. Each record gives: clone size, J gene, V gene, D gene, CDR3 DNA, CDR3 protein. A D gene is named only where the DNA matches it firmly. The size of a clone is reported for some rows only, either as once, few or many, or as a class for expanded clones.

NA | TRBJ2-7 | TRBV6-1 | NA | TGTGCCAGCATACCGTCTATCTACGAGCAGTACTTC | CASIPSIYEQYF
NA | TRBJ1-1 | TRBV27 | NA | TGTGCCAGCAGTTTAAGTGTCCTCACTGAAGCTTTCTTT | CASSLSVLTEAFF
many | TRBJ1-1 | TRBV6-6 | NA | TGTGCCAGCAGTTACGGGGGACGTCGTGAAGCTTTCTTT | CASSYGGRREAFF
once | TRBJ1-2 | TRBV9 | TRBD1 | TGCGCCAGCAGCTTGGGACAGTACTATGGCTACACCTTC | CASSLGQYYGYTF
many | TRBJ2-7 | TRBV20-1 | NA | TGCAGTGCTAGACTACAGGGGGGTAGCGGGACATCCTACGAGCAGTACTTC | CSARLQGGSGTSYEQYF
few | TRBJ1-2 | TRBV29-1 | TRBD1 | TGCAGCGTTCCGACAGGGAGCGACTATGGCTACACCTTC | CSVPTGSDYGYTF
many | TRBJ2-5 | TRBV6-1 | NA | TGTGCCAGCAGTGAAACAGGACCCCACGAGACCCAGTACTTC | CASSETGPHETQYF
many | TRBJ2-1 | TRBV5-6 | TRBD1 | TGTGCCAGCAGCTTGGGGACAGGGGGCTTCAATGAGCAGTTCTTC | CASSLGTGGFNEQFF
NA | TRBJ2-7 | TRBV7-2 | NA | TGTGCCAGCAGCTCCGACAGTGTTGCCTACGGGCAGTACTTC | CASSSDSVAYGQYF
few | TRBJ1-1 | TRBV12-3/TRBV12-4 | NA | TGTGCCAGCAGTTTTATTCCCACAGGTTCCCTTTACACTGAAGCTTTCTTT | CASSFIPTGSLYTEAFF
NA | TRBJ2-7 | TRBV19 | TRBD2 | TGTGCCAGTAGTAGCGGGGGTATCGACGAGCAGTACTTC | CASSSGGIDEQYF
NA | TRBJ2-5 | TRBV2 | TRBD2 | TGTGCCAGTAGTAAGCGGGGGGGGCAGTGGGTGGAGACCCAGTACTTC | CASSKRGGQWVETQYF
once | TRBJ2-3 | TRBV12-3/TRBV12-4 | NA | TGTGCCAGCAGCCAAGACAGGACGGGAGGAGATACGCAGTATTTT | CASSQDRTGGDTQYF
many | TRBJ2-7 | TRBV20-1 | NA | TGCAGTGCTAAATCGTGGACGGTCTACGAGCAGTACTTC | CSAKSWTVYEQYF
few | TRBJ1-4 | TRBV6-5 | TRBD1 | TGTGCCAGCAGACAGGATCAGGGGGCGGGTCGGGAAAAACTGTTTTTT | CASRQDQGAGREKLFF
NA | TRBJ2-7 | TRBV6-1 | TRBD1 | TGTGCCAGCAGGAGGGGTGGACAGGGGGCCTACGAGCAGTACTTC | CASRRGGQGAYEQYF
NA | TRBJ1-2 | TRBV6-1 | TRBD1 | TGTGCCAGCAGTGCAGCTCCAACAGGGGTTCGAGGCTACACCTTC | CASSAAPTGVRGYTF
NA | TRBJ2-3 | TRBV10-2 | TRBD2 | TGCGCCAGCAGTACTAGCGTAGTCGCAGATACGCAGTATTTT | CASSTSVVADTQYF
NA | TRBJ1-6 | TRBV19 | NA | TGTGCCAGTAGTATGGACTTGACACCCCTCCACTTT | CASSMDLTPLHF
once | TRBJ2-7 | TRBV25-1 | TRBD1 | TGTGCCAGCAGCTTAAGCCAGGGGGCGTCCCACGAGCAGTACTTC | CASSLSQGASHEQYF
many | TRBJ2-5 | TRBV7-9 | NA | TGTGCCAGCAGCGCAAAGGGGAATCGGGAGACCCAGTACTTC | CASSAKGNRETQYF
NA | TRBJ1-4 | TRBV7-9 | TRBD1 | TGTGCCAGCAGCTTCAGGGGGAGCCTGTTTTTT | CASSFRGSLFF
many | TRBJ2-7 | TRBV7-9 | TRBD1 | TGTGCCAGCAGCAGACGACAGGGGGATTTTCATTACGAGCAGTACTTC | CASSRRQGDFHYEQYF
NA | TRBJ2-1 | TRBV5-1 | NA | TGCGCCAGCAGCTTGGCCAGTCAGGGTGAGGATGAGCAGTTCTTC | CASSLASQGEDEQFF
NA | TRBJ2-7 | TRBV2 | NA | TGTGCCAGCAATAAGCAGGGTGGAGGCGAGCAGTACTTC | CASNKQGGGEQYF
NA | TRBJ1-2 | TRBV6-1 | TRBD1 | TGTGCCAGCAAACCGACAGGGGCGCAAGGCTACACCTTC | CASKPTGAQGYTF
NA | TRBJ1-1 | TRBV29-1 | NA | TGCGGCGTTAGAATGGGGGAGCGCGCTGAAGCTTTCTTT | CGVRMGERAEAFF
NA | TRBJ2-5 | TRBV11-2 | NA | TGTGCCAGCAGCCCGGCAAACGTGGGGGCACGGGAGACCCAGTACTTC | CASSPANVGARETQYF
few | TRBJ1-1 | TRBV6-1 | NA | TGTGCCAGCAGAGATCAACCACCGGGACGCCGGAAAGCTTTCTTT | CASRDQPPGRRKAFF
many | TRBJ2-7 | TRBV20-1 | NA | TGCAGTGCGCGGACTGGCTACGAGCAGTACTTC | CSARTGYEQYF
few | TRBJ1-1 | TRBV4-3 | NA | TGCGCCAGCAGCCAAGATCTTGGACAGTTGAACACTGAAGCTTTCTTT | CASSQDLGQLNTEAFF
many | TRBJ2-1 | TRBV5-1 | TRBD1 | TGCGCCAGCCACGACAGGGGGGCCGACAATGAGCAGTTCTTC | CASHDRGADNEQFF
NA | TRBJ1-3 | TRBV19 | NA | TGTGCCAGTAGTATAGCGGGCAGCCAATATTTT | CASSIAGSQYF
many | TRBJ1-1 | TRBV19 | NA | TGTGCCAGTAGTATTTTGTGGAACACTGAAGCTTTCTTT | CASSILWNTEAFF
many | TRBJ2-3 | TRBV10-3 | NA | TGTGCCATCAGTGATGTTTCGGCAGATACGCAGTATTTT | CAISDVSADTQYF
few | TRBJ2-5 | TRBV7-9 | NA | TGTGCCAGCAGCGTGGGGGGTAGAGGAGGCCAAGAGACCCAGTACTTC | CASSVGGRGGQETQYF
NA | TRBJ1-6 | TRBV6-5 | NA | TGTGCCAGCAGTTACACGGCAGGGAGCCTTAATTCACCCCTCCACTTT | CASSYTAGSLNSPLHF
many | TRBJ2-1 | TRBV24-1 | NA | TGTGCCACCTCTTCTCAAAACAATGAGCAGTTCTTC | CATSSQNNEQFF
NA | TRBJ1-2 | TRBV12-3/TRBV12-4 | TRBD1 | TGTGCCAGCAGTCCCCGGACAGGATATAACTATGGCTACACCTTC | CASSPRTGYNYGYTF
few | TRBJ1-1 | TRBV10-3 | NA | TGTGCCATCAGTGAGTCCGTCTTCGGTGAAGCTTTCTTT | CAISESVFGEAFF
many | TRBJ2-7 | TRBV15 | TRBD1 | TGTGCCACCAGCAGAGATAGGGACAGGGGAATTTACGAGCAGTACTTC | CATSRDRDRGIYEQYF
many | TRBJ1-1 | TRBV5-4 | NA | TGTGCCAGCAGCCTAGCGGTGGGGAGGGGACGTAACACTGAAGCTTTCTTT | CASSLAVGRGRNTEAFF
NA | TRBJ2-5 | TRBV5-1 | NA | TGCGCCAGCAGCTTGGTGGCCGGCCAGGACCGAGAGACCCAGTACTTC | CASSLVAGQDRETQYF
NA | TRBJ2-7 | TRBV19 | TRBD1 | TGTGCCAGTAGTATTCGGACAGGTTCCTACGAGCAGTACTTC | CASSIRTGSYEQYF
few | TRBJ2-2 | TRBV19 | NA | TGTGCCAGTAGTACGCCCAGCCGGGAGCTGTTTTTT | CASSTPSRELFF
once | TRBJ1-2 | TRBV2 | NA | TGTGCCAGCAGTTTAGGGACGTGGGACTATGGCTACACCTTC | CASSLGTWDYGYTF
many | TRBJ2-7 | TRBV12-5 | NA | TGTGCTAGTGGCGAGACGGGAGCCTCCTACGAGCAGTACTTC | CASGETGASYEQYF
NA | TRBJ2-1 | TRBV7-2 | NA | TGTGCCAACAGCCAATACAAGACGAATGAGCAGTTCTTC | CANSQYKTNEQFF
few | TRBJ1-3 | TRBV28 | NA | TGTGCCAGCAGGCCGGGAGTTTGGATTCCTGGAAACACCATATATTTT | CASRPGVWIPGNTIYF
NA | TRBJ2-3 | TRBV29-1 | NA | TGCAGCGTTGGGGTGACGGACACAGATACGCAGTATTTT | CSVGVTDTDTQYF
few | TRBJ1-1 | TRBV6-2/TRBV6-3 | NA | TGTGCCAGCAGTTCCATAGATGGCGAAGGGAACACTGAAGCTTTCTTT | CASSSIDGEGNTEAFF
many | TRBJ2-7 | TRBV7-6 | TRBD2 | TGTGCCAGCAGCCTCGGGACTACTTCATACTACGAGCAGTACTTC | CASSLGTTSYYEQYF
few | TRBJ2-3 | TRBV25-1 | NA | TGTGCCAGCAGTGACAGAACGACTAGCACAGATACGCAGTATTTT | CASSDRTTSTDTQYF
many | TRBJ2-1 | TRBV9 | TRBD1 | TGTGCCAGCAGCGGGACAGGGCTCCTCTACAATGAGCAGTTCTTC | CASSGTGLLYNEQFF
once | TRBJ1-2 | TRBV10-3 | TRBD1 | TGTGCCGGCTGGACAGGGGCGAATATTCATGGCTACACCTTC | CAGWTGANIHGYTF
NA | TRBJ2-7 | TRBV7-9 | NA | TGTGCCAGCAGCTTATACGTCGGCTACGAGCAGTACTTC | CASSLYVGYEQYF
NA | TRBJ1-2 | TRBV19 | NA | TGTGCCAGTAGGGGCAGTCACAGGTTCCCTAACTATGGCTACACCTTC | CASRGSHRFPNYGYTF
NA | TRBJ1-2 | TRBV7-2 | NA | TGTGCCAGCAGCCCGGCGGGTGGGTATGGCTACACCTTC | CASSPAGGYGYTF
many | TRBJ2-7 | TRBV9 | NA | TGTGCCAGCAGCGGAGGGGGGGGGCAAAGGGAGCAGTACTTC | CASSGGGGQREQYF
many | TRBJ2-1 | TRBV20-1 | TRBD2 | TGCAGTGCTAGACCCTACCGGGCTAGCGGGCCCTCTGAGCAGTTCTTC | CSARPYRASGPSEQFF